The 8 T cell receptor beta chains in this list originate from one sample, sequenced in a study of T cell responses to AZD1222 COVID-19 vaccine. Assay: immunoSEQ multiplex PCR; the TCRdb copy retains only in-frame clones and omits some. Seen here are 95,000 to 120,000 clones, around 88% observed once, and the top ten hold almost 6.5%. The sample was peripheral blood, taken 28 days after the second AZD1222 dose. The receptor source for this set is an adult who received the AZD1222 COVID-19 vaccine.

This clone was counted a few times. The genes are TRBV3-1 (or the pseudogene TRBV3-2) and TRBJ1-5; 7 bases fit TRBD1. V was clipped by 0 bases and J by 0 bases; unmatched bases: 14. Germline assignment: CDR1 LGHDT and CDR2 YNNKEL (reference sequence). There are 20 residues in the CDR3. The CDR3 nucleotides read TGTGCCAGCAGCCAAGATATGACGGGACAGAGCCAATATAGCAATCAGCCCCAGCATTTT. This gives the protein CASSQDMTGQSQYSNQPQHF.

This chain links TRBV7-9 with TRBJ1-6; TRBD1 matches 7 bases. The germline CDR1 and CDR2 sequences are SEHNR and FQNEAQ (reference sequence). The CDR3 runs 14 residues. Trimming removed 5 bases from V and 5 bases from J; junction bases left unmatched: 3. The CDR3 DNA sequence: TGTGCCAGCAGCCCCACAGGGGATAATTCACCCCTCCACTTT. The encoded protein is CASSPTGDNSPLHF.

The chain combines TRBV12-3 or TRBV12-4 with TRBJ2-3; D is unclear. V lost 2 bases, J lost 5 bases, and 5 bases lay in between. The CDR3 is made up of 12 amino acids. CDR3: CASSLLGDTQYF. In DNA, the CDR3 is TGTGCCAGCAGTTTACTGGGAGATACGCAGTATTTT.

V and J are TRBV12-3 or TRBV12-4 and TRBJ2-5, with no clear D. This CDR3 is built from 12 residues. V shed 3 bases and J shed 5 bases, with 7 bases lying between them. The CDR3 DNA reads TGTGCCAGCAGTTTCAGTCTTGAGACCCAGTACTTC. This translates into CASSFSLETQYF.

The rearrangement links TRBV7-9 to TRBJ1-1; D ambiguous. This CDR3 is 14 amino acids long. The V gene's germline CDR1 is SEHNR and CDR2 FQNEAQ (reference sequence). The germline V and J ends were trimmed by 5 bases and 0 bases, with 10 bases remaining between them. Here the CDR3 DNA reads TGTGCCAGCAGCAGTAGGACGGTGAACACTGAAGCTTTCTTT. Protein: CASSSRTVNTEAFF.

The chain recombines TRBV5-8 with TRBJ2-1; D is ambiguous. The CDR3 runs 14 residues. Looked up from germline, CDR1 is SGHTS and CDR2 is YDEGEE. Trimming left V 4 bases short and J 9 bases short, with 17 bases between. The CDR3 sequence is CASSHGTGKGEQFF. Written as DNA, the CDR3 is TGTGCCAGCAGCCACGGTACTGGGAAGGGTGAGCAGTTCTTC.

This chain uses TRBV27 with TRBJ2-7, with TRBD1 identical over 9 bases. Per the germline V gene, CDR1 is MNHEY and CDR2 is SMNVEV (reference sequence). This CDR3 contains 14 residues. V lost 6 bases and J lost 0; bases outside the gene matches: 3. The CDR3 DNA is TGTGCCAGCAGCCGGGACAGGGACTCCTACGAGCAGTACTTC. Encoded protein: CASSRDRDSYEQYF.

The table lists this clone with many counts. The J gene is TRBJ1-1, the V gene TRBV10-3; weak D call: TRBD1 (5 bases). The CDR3 is made up of 13 amino acids. Trimming stripped 2 bases from V and 7 bases from J, with 11 bases between. CDR1 and CDR2 (germline): ENHRY, SYGVKD. The CDR3 DNA reads TGTGCCATCAGTGAGGCGGGGGATGGTGAAGCTTTCTTT. The encoded protein is CAISEAGDGEAFF.